These T cell receptor beta chains were read from a single sample in a study of blood T cell repertoires in COVID-19. Profiling relied on immunoSEQ multiplex PCR, and the TCRdb table lists in-frame clones only, not all of them. The sample lists about 120,000 clones; over 75% were seen once. The sample taken for sequencing was peripheral blood. The receptors originated from a woman aged 65 to 85 with acute or convalescent COVID-19. Each CDR3 is given with its conserved first and last residue. A D gene is named only where the DNA matches it firmly. Expanded clones get a size class; other rows say once, few or many, or leave the size out.

V gene	J gene	D gene	clone size	CDR3 protein	CDR3 DNA
TRBV3-1/TRBV3-2	TRBJ2-1	TRBD2	once	CASSFPAGGRGNEQFF	TGTGCCAGCAGCTTCCCAGCGGGGGGGCGTGGTAATGAGCAGTTCTTC
TRBV13	TRBJ1-6	.	.	CASSPGIANSPLHF	TGTGCCAGCAGCCCCGGAATAGCTAATTCACCCCTCCACTTT
TRBV19	TRBJ2-6	.	.	CASNSARGSGANVLTF	TGTGCCAGTAACTCTGCCAGGGGATCTGGGGCCAACGTCCTGACTTTC
TRBV11-3	TRBJ1-4	.	.	CASSSRDTSVEKLFF	TGTGCCAGCAGCTCCCGGGACACCTCGGTGGAAAAACTGTTTTTT
TRBV15	TRBJ1-1	.	.	CATSSGGMNTEAFF	TGTGCCACCAGCAGCGGCGGGATGAACACTGAAGCTTTCTTT
TRBV19	TRBJ1-2	.	many	CASSIGHGYTF	TGTGCCAGTAGTATAGGGCATGGCTACACCTTC
TRBV7-8	TRBJ2-2	.	.	CASSLDRSGELFF	TGTGCCAGCAGCTTAGATCGGTCCGGGGAGCTGTTTTTT
TRBV27	TRBJ2-3	.	.	CASSPQGTITDTQYF	TGTGCCAGCAGTCCACAGGGTACAATCACAGATACGCAGTATTTT
TRBV30	TRBJ1-1	TRBD1	.	CAWRSGTGGWNTEAFF	TGTGCCTGGAGATCCGGGACAGGGGGTTGGAACACTGAAGCTTTCTTT
TRBV13	TRBJ1-4	TRBD1	.	CASSLGDRDNEKLFF	TGTGCCAGCAGCTTAGGGGACAGGGATAATGAAAAACTGTTTTTT
TRBV19	TRBJ2-7	.	.	CASSWVLALSHEQYF	TGTGCCAGTAGTTGGGTTTTAGCGCTCAGTCACGAGCAGTACTTC
TRBV5-1	TRBJ1-4	TRBD1	.	CASSLQGATNEKLFF	TGCGCCAGCAGCTTACAGGGGGCAACTAATGAAAAACTGTTTTTT
TRBV18	TRBJ1-2	TRBD1	.	CASSPGTDQGYGYTF	TGTGCCAGCTCACCGGGGACAGACCAGGGCTATGGCTACACCTTC
TRBV6-5	TRBJ1-3	TRBD1	.	CASSSGGPGNTIYF	TGTGCCAGCAGTTCAGGGGGCCCTGGAAACACCATATATTTT
TRBV3-1/TRBV3-2	TRBJ1-5	.	.	CASSQSGGDQPQHF	TGTGCCAGCAGCCAGTCGGGGGGCGATCAGCCCCAGCATTTT
TRBV19	TRBJ2-3	.	.	CATYDPSETDTQYF	TGTGCCACCTACGACCCCTCGGAGACAGATACGCAGTATTTT
TRBV3-1/TRBV3-2	TRBJ2-5	.	.	CASSQVGGQETQYF	TGTGCCAGCAGCCAAGTGGGGGGACAAGAGACCCAGTACTTC
TRBV7-2	TRBJ2-2	.	.	CASSLDRGGTGELFF	TGTGCCAGCAGCTTAGACAGGGGGGGCACCGGGGAGCTGTTTTTT
TRBV6-6	TRBJ1-1	.	.	CASSYGNGGNTEAFF	TGTGCCAGCAGTTACGGTAACGGGGGGAACACTGAAGCTTTCTTT
TRBV3-1/TRBV3-2	TRBJ1-1	.	.	CASRGAWDAFF	TGTGCCAGCCGGGGGGCCTGGGACGCTTTCTTT
TRBV5-1	TRBJ1-1	.	.	CASSRTALATEAFF	TGCGCCAGCAGCCGCACAGCCCTGGCCACTGAAGCTTTCTTT
TRBV7-8	TRBJ2-6	TRBD1	few	CASSPRTGGLGGANVLTF	TGTGCCAGCAGCCCCCGGACAGGGGGCTTAGGTGGGGCCAACGTCCTGACTTTC
TRBV7-2	TRBJ1-2	.	.	CASSSDSGGYGYTF	TGTGCCAGCAGCTCCGACTCCGGTGGCTATGGCTACACCTTC
TRBV4-1	TRBJ1-1	.	.	CASSQGGRNTEAFF	TGCGCCAGCAGCCAAGGAGGGAGGAACACTGAAGCTTTCTTT
TRBV7-2	TRBJ2-1	TRBD2	.	CASSLGRGLAGRHNEQFF	TGTGCCAGCAGCTTAGGACGAGGACTAGCGGGGAGACACAATGAGCAGTTCTTC
TRBV6-5	TRBJ2-5	TRBD1	.	CAIGHRGSQETQYF	TGTGCCATCGGTCACAGGGGGTCCCAAGAGACCCAGTACTTC
TRBV7-6	TRBJ2-6	.	.	CASSSTVSGANVLTF	TGTGCCAGCAGCTCGACAGTCTCTGGGGCCAACGTCCTGACTTTC
TRBV10-2	TRBJ2-5	.	.	CASSFSYQETQYF	TGCGCCAGCAGTTTTTCCTACCAAGAGACCCAGTACTTC
TRBV6-1	TRBJ2-7	TRBD2	many	CASSEGTSALSYEQYF	TGTGCCAGCAGTGAGGGGACTAGCGCACTTTCCTACGAGCAGTACTTC
TRBV6-5	TRBJ1-6	.	.	CASSYSKRFYNSPLHF	TGTGCCAGCAGTTACTCGAAGCGGTTCTATAATTCACCCCTCCACTTT
TRBV27	TRBJ2-3	.	.	CASRSSMADTQYF	TGTGCCAGCAGGTCCTCGATGGCCGATACGCAGTATTTT
TRBV21-1	TRBJ1-5	.	.	CATPRTGNLYSNQPQHF	TGTGCCACCCCTCGGACAGGCAACCTTTATAGCAATCAGCCCCAGCATTTT
TRBV7-8	TRBJ2-2	.	few	CASSLSRVDTGELFF	TGTGCCAGCAGCTTAAGCAGGGTTGACACCGGGGAGCTGTTTTTT
TRBV6-5	TRBJ2-3	.	.	CASRRGTLTDTQYF	TGTGCCAGCAGAAGGGGGACCCTCACAGATACGCAGTATTTT
TRBV7-8	TRBJ1-1	.	.	CASSPSLDTEAFF	TGTGCCAGCAGCCCGAGCTTGGACACTGAAGCTTTCTTT
TRBV5-4	TRBJ1-6	TRBD1	.	CASSLSQGATDSPLHF	TGTGCCAGCAGCCTCTCACAGGGGGCTACTGATTCACCCCTCCACTTT
TRBV14	TRBJ1-2	TRBD1	.	CASSEDRGYGYTF	TGTGCCAGCAGTGAGGACAGGGGCTATGGCTACACCTTC
TRBV7-9	TRBJ1-1	.	few	CASSLVEGEAFF	TGTGCCAGCAGCTTAGTGGAGGGAGAAGCTTTCTTT
TRBV5-6	TRBJ2-3	.	.	CASSFSSTDTQYF	TGTGCCAGCAGCTTTTCTTCCACAGATACGCAGTATTTT
TRBV7-9	TRBJ1-2	.	.	CASNPAGGGNYGYTF	TGTGCCAGCAACCCCGCCGGGGGGGGTAACTATGGCTACACCTTC
TRBV9	TRBJ2-1	.	.	CASSVGARGGGSYNEQFF	TGTGCCAGCAGCGTAGGAGCTCGGGGAGGCGGCTCCTACAATGAGCAGTTCTTC
TRBV4-1	TRBJ2-7	.	.	CASSRVPRGEQYF	TGCGCCAGCAGCCGGGTACCGCGCGGCGAGCAGTACTTC
TRBV6-5	TRBJ1-5	.	.	CASGFGGGNQPQHF	TGTGCCAGCGGGTTTGGGGGCGGCAATCAGCCCCAGCATTTT